The 14 T cell receptor beta chains below all came from one sample that was sequenced in a study of T cell responses to AZD1222 COVID-19 vaccine. Clones were read by immunoSEQ multiplex PCR, and TCRdb kept only the in-frame ones, dropping some. The table includes around 170,000 clones, roughly 88% detected once. Sequenced material: peripheral blood, taken on day 0 of AZD1222 vaccination. The receptors derive from an adult in good health.

The DNA of the CDR3 is TGTGCCAGCAGTGAATTTTATAGCAATCAGCCCCAGCATTTT. It is translated as CASSEFYSNQPQHF. The rearrangement links TRBV6-1 to TRBJ1-5; D not certain. The germline gives CDR1 MNHNS, CDR2 SASEGT. V lost 2 bases and J lost 0, with 5 bases in between. The CDR3 length is 14 residues.

The chain employs TRBV11-2 and TRBJ2-7, with D maybe TRBD2 (5 bases). Trimming removed 2 bases at V and 7 bases at J, with 6 bases between. CDR3 length: 11 amino acids. Germline CDR1 SGHAT, CDR2 FQNNGV. The CDR3 bases are TGTGCCAGCAGCTTATCGGGGGAGCAGTACTTC. This codes for CASSLSGEQYF.

The chain joins TRBV6-2 or TRBV6-3 to TRBJ1-5; possible D gene TRBD1, 5 bases. V was pared by 2 bases and J by 3 bases, with 17 bases between. Germline V CDR1 and CDR2: MNHEY, SVGEGT. This CDR3 comprises 17 residues. The CDR3 spells CASSYPPGGSYNQPQHF. CDR3 nucleotide sequence: TGTGCCAGCAGTTACCCCCCCGGGGGGAGTTACAATCAGCCCCAGCATTTT.

This clone has more than one count but fewer than ten. The chain is built from TRBV5-6 and TRBJ1-2; the D gene is possibly TRBD1 (5 bases). The CDR3 loop spans 13 amino acids. Between the trimmed V and J ends, which lost 4 bases and 4 bases, there was a span of 11 bases. The germline CDR1 and CDR2 sequences are SGHDT and YYEEEE. The CDR3 DNA reads TGTGCCAGCAGCCGGACACCATCCTATGGCTACACCTTC. Protein: CASSRTPSYGYTF.

This clone was detected once. This chain connects TRBV4-3 to TRBJ2-7; 11 bases are shared with TRBD1. V dropped 2 bases and J dropped 5; count of bases not matched to a gene: 5. This CDR3 spans 15 amino acids. CDR1 is LGHNA and CDR2 is YSLEER in the germline V gene. The CDR3 protein is CASSQRDRGKDEQYF. The CDR3 DNA follows: TGCGCCAGCAGCCAACGGGACAGGGGGAAGGACGAGCAGTACTTC.

The gene calls are TRBV6-5 and TRBJ1-1; unclear D gene. The germline CDR1 and CDR2 sequences are MNHEY and SVGAGI. There are 13 residues in the CDR3. V was trimmed by 6 bases and J by 6 bases, leaving 14 bases between them. The CDR3 region has the DNA TGTGCCAGCAGGCGACATTCGGCGCCTGAAGCTTTCTTT. This codes for CASRRHSAPEAFF.

The V and J genes are TRBV9 and TRBJ1-1; no clear D. The V gene's germline CDR1 is SGDLS and CDR2 YYNGEE. The CDR3 has 13 amino acids. Trimming removed 0 bases from V and 4 bases from J, with 7 bases in between. CDR3 sequence reads: CASSVGSRTEAFF. The CDR3 DNA reads as TGTGCCAGCAGCGTAGGTTCGCGCACTGAAGCTTTCTTT.

The rearrangement uses TRBV10-3 and TRBJ2-7; D is ambiguous. Germline CDR1 is ENHRY and CDR2 is SYGVKD. This CDR3 is built from 15 residues. Trimming removed 4 bases from V and 0 bases from J, with 13 bases in between. CDR3 sequence (DNA): TGTGCCATCAGTGGTTACAGCGAAAGCTCCTACGAGCAGTACTTC. Amino acids: CAISGYSESSYEQYF.

The chain couples TRBV7-2 to TRBJ1-1, with TRBD1 matching 7 bases. CDR1 and CDR2 from the germline V gene are SGHTA and FQGNSA. There are 19 residues in the CDR3. Losses at the gene ends were 3 bases for V and 0 bases for J; bases not matched to a gene: 16. The DNA of the CDR3 is TGTGCCAGCAGCTTGGGGTCCTACAGGGGCGCGAAAATGAACACTGAAGCTTTCTTT. Protein: CASSLGSYRGAKMNTEAFF.

A single count supports this clone. The V and J genes are TRBV2 and TRBJ2-2; a possible D gene is TRBD2 (5 bases). V was pared by 6 bases and J by 4 bases, with 12 bases between. This CDR3 has 14 residues. Germline CDR1 and CDR2: SNHLY and FYNNEI. CDR3 protein: CASRKRESTGELFF. CDR3 DNA: TGTGCCAGCAGGAAGAGGGAGTCCACCGGGGAGCTGTTTTTT.

This chain links TRBV19 with TRBJ1-5; D uncertain. CDR3 size: 15 residues. V was trimmed by 5 bases and J by 0 bases, leaving 11 bases between them. Germline CDR1 LNHDA, CDR2 SQIVND (reference sequence). For the CDR3, the DNA is TGTGCCAGTAGTCTACAAGACGTTAGCAATCAGCCCCAGCATTTT. It is translated as CASSLQDVSNQPQHF.

V and J are TRBV9 and TRBJ2-7, with unresolved D. This CDR3 comprises 14 residues. The germline V and J ends were trimmed by 4 bases and 7 bases, with 18 bases remaining between them. CDR1 and CDR2 (germline): SGDLS, YYNGEE. CDR3 nucleotides: TGTGCCAGCAGCCCGAGAACTTTTTCCGGGGAGCAGTACTTC. Its protein is CASSPRTFSGEQYF.

CDR3 region: CASGWGDTQYF. As DNA, the CDR3 is TGTGCCAGCGGGTGGGGGGATACGCAGTATTTT. The rearrangement joins TRBV25-1 to TRBJ2-3; D might be TRBD1 or TRBD2, each matching 5 bases. V gave up 8 bases and J gave up 6 bases, with 9 bases separating them. This CDR3 comprises 11 residues. The germline gives CDR1 MGHDK, CDR2 SYGVNS.

CDR3 region: CASSPQTGKAGELFF. DNA of the CDR3: TGTGCCAGCTCACCCCAGACAGGGAAGGCCGGGGAGCTGTTTTTT. The gene calls are TRBV18 and TRBJ2-2; TRBD1 matches 7 bases. CDR3 size: 15 residues. With V trimmed by 3 bases and J by 6 bases, 7 bases remained unmatched. Per germline, CDR1 KGHSH and CDR2 LQKENI.